This entry lists 24 T cell receptor beta chains sequenced from one sample in a study of vaccination and CD4 T cells after COVID-19 (dated by TCRdb to 2022 to 2024). Libraries were built with PCR. These reads were obtained on an Illumina iSeq 100. DNA from cultured CD4+ T cells underwent TCR sequencing with the Oncomine TCR Beta short-read assay at the Johns Hopkins FTIC core. The public reads were reprocessed in TCRdb via fastp at Q25 and MiXCR, keeping in-frame beta chains. Rows are combined by CDR3 protein, so each entry shows the most common genes and DNA. A total of around 20,000 distinct CDR3 sequences appear in this sample, about 42% of them only once. The ten largest clones capture about 6.3% of the sample. The treatment or condition label, read with the paper, signifies: approximately 9-day PBMC culture with coronavirus spike peptide pools or control peptides (ViraFEST assay). The antigens these receptors bind are not known.

The specimen was CD4+ T cells from blood, cultured in vitro, collected before SARS-CoV-2 vaccination. Source of these receptors: a human donor who had recovered from COVID-19.

The chain uses TRBV7-9 and TRBJ2-5, with TRBD1 as a possible D gene (6 bases). CDR1 and CDR2 from the germline V gene are SEHNR and FQNEAQ (reference sequence). This CDR3 spans 13 amino acids. Trimming took off 5 bases at V and 5 bases at J, with 12 bases between the two ends. The CDR3 protein is CASSLNTGETQYF. For the CDR3, the DNA is TGTGCCAGCAGCCTCAACACAGGGGAGACCCAGTACTTC. The whole variable domain, remainder taken from reference TRBV7-9 and TRBJ2-5, is DTGVSQNPRHKITKRGQNVTFRCDPISEHNRLYWYRQTLGQGPEFLTYFQNEAQLEKSRLLSDRFSAERPKGSFSTLEIQRTEQGDSAMYLCASSLNTGETQYFGPGTRLLVL.

The rearrangement links TRBV20-1 to TRBJ2-3; 7 bases line up with TRBD1. Germline V gives CDR1 DFQATT, CDR2 SNEGSKA (reference sequence). The V segment lost 5 bases and the J segment 2 bases; nucleotides outside the gene matches: 7. The CDR3 runs 14 residues. As DNA, the CDR3 is TGCAGTGCTGTGACAGGGCCCCCCACAGATACGCAGTATTTT. It yields the protein CSAVTGPPTDTQYF.

CDR3 protein: CASSLIGAGEAFF. The DNA for the CDR3 is TGTGCCAGCAGCTTAATAGGGGCTGGGGAAGCTTTCTTT. This chain joins TRBV11-2 and TRBJ1-1; TRBD1 is a possible D gene (5 bases). Trimming took 2 bases from V and 8 from J, leaving 12 bases between them. Germline CDR1 and CDR2: SGHAT and FQNNGV. The CDR3 loop spans 13 amino acids.

The V gene is TRBV12-3 or TRBV12-4, the J gene TRBJ2-7; 7 bases agree with TRBD2. The CDR3 length is 14 residues. V lost 6 bases and J lost 3; bases outside the gene matches: 8. The CDR3 DNA follows: TGTGCCAGCAGCGGGTCGGGGGGATTCTACGAGCAGTACTTC. This encodes CASSGSGGFYEQYF.

The rearrangement joins TRBV12-3 or TRBV12-4 to TRBJ1-5; D may be TRBD1 (6 bases). V was clipped by 5 bases and J by 3 bases, with 11 bases between them. There are 14 residues in the CDR3. This CDR3 reads CASSQDRFNQPQHF. CDR3 nucleotides: TGTGCCAGCAGTCAAGACAGGTTCAATCAGCCCCAGCATTTT.

The chain couples TRBV20-1 to TRBJ2-7; D is ambiguous. Germline CDR1 DFQATT, CDR2 SNEGSKA (reference sequence). There are 12 residues in the CDR3. Trimming took 6 bases from V and 1 from J, leaving 10 bases between them. CDR3 nucleotides: TGCAGTGCCCTCGGCTCTTCCTACGAGCAGTACTTC. This encodes CSALGSSYEQYF.

This clonotype has a handful of counts. The CDR3 region is CASSSTLIVPYTF. The CDR3 DNA sequence: TGTGCCAGCAGTTCTACCTTGATCGTTCCCTACACCTTC. V is TRBV6-5 and J is TRBJ1-2, with no clear D. Germline values: CDR1 MNHEY, CDR2 SVGAGI. The V gene lost 4 bases and the J gene lost 10 bases, with 16 bases spanning the gap. CDR3 length: 13 amino acids.

This clonotype showed up just a few times. The V gene is TRBV7-3, the J gene TRBJ2-7; D is undetermined. Germline assignment: CDR1 SGHTA and CDR2 FQGTGA. The CDR3 is 14 amino acids. Trimming removed 6 bases from V and 0 bases from J, with 12 bases in between. The CDR3 protein is CASSNGPSSYEQYF. CDR3 DNA: TGTGCCAGCAGTAACGGACCTAGCTCCTACGAGCAGTACTTC.

The sample holds a few counts of this clonotype. The genes are TRBV20-1 and TRBJ2-5; 8 nucleotides agree with TRBD2. The CDR3 is made up of 14 amino acids. Germline trimming cut 5 bases from V and 2 bases from J; bases unmatched to any gene: 7. CDR1 DFQATT and CDR2 SNEGSKA come from the germline V gene (reference sequence). In DNA form, the CDR3 reads TGCAGTGCTCTATTACTAGCGGATCAAGAGACCCAGTACTTC. Translated, it gives CSALLLADQETQYF.

V gene TRBV30 combines with J gene TRBJ2-1; 14 bases align to TRBD2. Germline V lookup: CDR1 GTSNPN, CDR2 SVGIG (reference sequence). The CDR3 runs 12 residues. The DNA for the CDR3 is TGTGCTGGGACTAGCGGGGGCGTTGAGCAGTTCTTC. This sequence encodes CAGTSGGVEQFF.

This clonotype came up a few times. CDR3 in DNA: TGTGCCACCAGCAGATGGGACGGCCCCCAGCATTTT. Encoded protein: CATSRWDGPQHF. This sequence joins TRBV15 and TRBJ1-5, with a tentative D call TRBD1 (5 bases). CDR3 length: 12 residues. CDR1 and CDR2 (germline): LNHNV, YYDKDF (reference sequence). Trimming removed 2 bases at V and 10 bases at J, with 9 bases between.

This clonotype was picked up one time. The V call is TRBV5-4, the J call TRBJ2-1; 8 bases match TRBD2. CDR3 length: 16 amino acids. Germline CDR1 and CDR2: SGHNT and YYREEE (reference sequence). With 4 bases clipped from V and 4 bases from J, the junction kept 10 bases outside the gene matches. The CDR3 region is CASSPTGTRMYNEQFF. Written as DNA, the CDR3 is TGTGCCAGCAGCCCTACCGGGACTAGGATGTACAATGAGCAGTTCTTC.

This clonotype was seen a handful of times. J is TRBJ1-2 and V is TRBV27; 8 bases are a match to TRBD1. Germline V gives CDR1 MNHEY, CDR2 SMNVEV (reference sequence). Losses at the gene ends were 5 bases for V and 3 bases for J; bases not matched to a gene: 5. The CDR3 contains 14 residues. CDR3 protein: CASSTSGGDYGYTF. CDR3 DNA: TGTGCCAGCAGTACCTCAGGGGGCGACTATGGCTACACCTTC.

This chain uses TRBV5-4 with TRBJ1-2, with 12 bases lining up with TRBD1. V trimming: 3 bases; J trimming: 7 bases; junction bases outside the gene matches: 13. Looked up from germline, CDR1 is SGHNT and CDR2 is YYREEE (reference sequence). This CDR3 contains 17 residues. The CDR3 DNA reads TGTGCCAGCAGCTCCACCGGGACAGGGGGCGTCTTGGGTGGCTACACCTTC. This codes for CASSSTGTGGVLGGYTF.

The chain joins TRBV5-8 to TRBJ1-4; tentatively, D is TRBD1 (6 bases). Germline assignment: CDR1 SGHTS and CDR2 YDEGEE. The CDR3 is 15 amino acids. Trimming left V 0 bases short and J 5 bases short, with 11 bases between. The CDR3 DNA is TGTGCCAGCAGCTTGGAGGGGGGAACCAATGAAAAACTGTTTTTT. Residues: CASSLEGGTNEKLFF. Combining the CDR3 with reference TRBV5-8 and TRBJ1-4 gives the whole variable domain EAGVTQSPTHLIKTRGQQATLRCSPISGHTSVYWYQQALGLGLQFLLWYDEGEERNRGNFPPRFSGRQFPNYSSELNVNALELEDSALYLCASSLEGGTNEKLFFGSGTQLSVL.

The gene calls are TRBV7-9 and TRBJ1-5; 10 bases align to TRBD1. The CDR3 loop spans 17 amino acids. Trimming took 5 bases from V and 4 from J; bases not matched to a gene: 11. Germline CDR1 is SEHNR and CDR2 is FQNEAQ (reference sequence). Here the CDR3 DNA reads TGTGCCAGCAGCCCCGGGACAGGGGACCCCACTAATCAGCCCCAGCATTTT. Protein: CASSPGTGDPTNQPQHF.

The chain is built from TRBV9 and TRBJ1-2; D perhaps matches TRBD1 (5 bases). The germline CDR1 and CDR2 sequences are SGDLS and YYNGEE. V dropped 1 base and J dropped 3 bases, with 13 bases sitting between them. This CDR3 is built from 15 residues. The CDR3 loop is CASSVRMGQDYGYTF. The CDR3 DNA reads TGTGCCAGCAGCGTAAGGATGGGGCAAGACTATGGCTACACCTTC.

This chain connects TRBV6-5 to TRBJ2-1; 11 bases map to TRBD2. The CDR3 spans 14 residues. V lost 2 bases, J lost 7 bases, and 1 base stayed unmatched. CDR1 is MNHEY, CDR2 SVGAGI, per germline. The CDR3 nucleotides read TGTGCCAGCAGTTACCCTAGCGGGGGGAATGAGCAGTTCTTC. The encoded protein is CASSYPSGGNEQFF.

CDR3 nucleotides: TGTGCCAGCTCATACGGACGGAACAGGGCTGGAGGGGGGGCCAACGTCCTGACTTTC. Protein sequence: CASSYGRNRAGGGANVLTF. The chain is built from TRBV18 and TRBJ2-6, with D perhaps assigned TRBD1 or TRBD2 (6 bases each). Deletions cut 5 bases from V and 4 bases from J, with 24 bases between. Germline loops: CDR1 KGHSH, CDR2 LQKENI. The CDR3 consists of 19 residues.

This clonotype came up a few times. The V call is TRBV28, the J call TRBJ1-2, with 7 bases aligning to TRBD1. V lost 7 bases to trimming and J lost 8 bases; unmatched junction nucleotides: 19. The germline gives CDR1 MDHEN, CDR2 SYDVKM. The CDR3 contains 16 residues. The CDR3 is CASTLIGQEAPRGYTF. CDR3 nucleotide sequence: TGTGCCAGCACCCTGATAGGACAGGAGGCTCCCAGGGGCTACACCTTC.

This clonotype was counted a few times. This sequence joins TRBV28 and TRBJ2-4, with 8 bases lining up with TRBD1. CDR1 and CDR2 from the germline V gene are MDHEN and SYDVKM. Trimming at V came to 10 bases and at J to 6 bases, leaving 14 bases not matched to a gene. The CDR3 is 15 amino acids. CDR3 sequence: CATTQGALGGNIQYF. The CDR3 DNA reads TGTGCCACAACTCAGGGGGCGCTCGGAGGAAACATTCAGTACTTC.

The chain carries TRBV30 and TRBJ1-2, with D uncertain. This CDR3 region has 12 residues. Germline CDR1 GTSNPN, CDR2 SVGIG (reference sequence). V was trimmed by 2 bases and J by 4 bases, leaving 8 bases between them. The CDR3 nucleotides read TGTGCCTGGAGTTCAGGAAGCTATGGCTACACCTTC. It specifies CAWSSGSYGYTF.

The J gene is TRBJ2-1, the V gene TRBV7-2, with D possibly being TRBD1 (6 bases). The CDR3 is made up of 14 amino acids. Between the trimmed V and J ends, which lost 10 bases and 8 bases, there was a span of 21 bases. CDR1 is SGHTA, CDR2 FQGNSA, per germline. CDR3 amino acids: CATPSVPGAHEQFF. CDR3 bases: TGTGCCACCCCCTCCGTGCCAGGGGCCCATGAGCAGTTCTTC.

The chain links TRBV20-1 to TRBJ1-2; D not certain. Germline loops: CDR1 DFQATT, CDR2 SNEGSKA (reference sequence). The CDR3 sequence is 14 residues long. Trimming stripped 0 bases from V and 4 bases from J, with 12 bases between. This CDR3 reads CSARDDGRGYGYTF. The CDR3 nucleotides are TGCAGTGCTAGAGACGACGGACGGGGCTATGGCTACACCTTC.